Detailed here is one T cell receptor (beta chain). No antigen is known for it. This sample is drawn from a study of T cell repertoires in cytomegalovirus infection. About the research overall: CMV infection together with matching HLA type was indicated by public TCR beta signatures. Points from the study as a whole: Identification of carriers of CMV plus the relevant HLA was performed using cumulative public TCR beta family frequency. Dominant in the ex vivo response were TCR beta clonotypes restricted by HLA-C and specific for CMV.

The CDR3 is made up of 13 amino acids. Germline loops: CDR1 SGHDT, CDR2 YYEEEE. Trimming stripped 6 bases from V and 1 base from J, with 11 bases between. TCRdb reprocessed the reads with MiXCR, giving one entry per CDR3 protein. Among some 220,000 distinct CDR3 sequences, over 9% were seen once, and the ten largest hold 1.5% to 2%. This rearrangement joins TRBV5-6 to TRBJ2-7; no definite D call. Sequencing used PBMCs. The clonotype comes from a human donor in good health (CMV status not recorded). Some clones in this sample may be carry-over from other donors' samples. DNA for the CDR3: TGTGCCAGCAACCTTGCCACATCCTACGAGCAGTACTTC. Its translation: CASNLATSYEQYF.